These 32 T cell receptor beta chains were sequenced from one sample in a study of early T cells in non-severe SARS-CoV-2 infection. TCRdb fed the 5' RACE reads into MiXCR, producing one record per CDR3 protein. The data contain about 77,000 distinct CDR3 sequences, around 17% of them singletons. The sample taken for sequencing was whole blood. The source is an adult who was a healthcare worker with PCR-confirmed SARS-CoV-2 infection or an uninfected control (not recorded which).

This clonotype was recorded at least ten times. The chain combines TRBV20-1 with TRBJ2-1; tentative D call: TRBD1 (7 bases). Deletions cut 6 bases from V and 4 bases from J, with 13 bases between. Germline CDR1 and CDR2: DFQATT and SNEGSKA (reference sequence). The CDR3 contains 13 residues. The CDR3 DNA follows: TGCAGTGCCCTCAGGGGGGCATACAATGAGCAGTTCTTC. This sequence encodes CSALRGAYNEQFF.

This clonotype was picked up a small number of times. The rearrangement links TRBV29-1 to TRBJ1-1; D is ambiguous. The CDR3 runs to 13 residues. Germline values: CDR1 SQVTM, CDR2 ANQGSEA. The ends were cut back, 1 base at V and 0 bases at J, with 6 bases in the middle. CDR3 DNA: TGCAGCGTTGAAGGCGGCATGAACACTGAAGCTTTCTTT. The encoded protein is CSVEGGMNTEAFF.

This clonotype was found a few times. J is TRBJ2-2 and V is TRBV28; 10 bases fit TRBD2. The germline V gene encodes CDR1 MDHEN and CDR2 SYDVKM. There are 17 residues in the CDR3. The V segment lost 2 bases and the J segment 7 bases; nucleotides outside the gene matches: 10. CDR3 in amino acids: CASSLQAGGPAIGELFF. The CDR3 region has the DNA TGTGCCAGCAGTTTACAAGCGGGAGGGCCGGCGATCGGGGAGCTGTTTTTT.

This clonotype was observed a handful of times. The CDR3 DNA reads as TGCGCCAGCAGTCAGACAGGGGAAGAAGAGACCCAGTACTTC. Its protein is CASSQTGEEETQYF. This rearrangement joins TRBV5-1 to TRBJ2-5; 8 positions match TRBD1. Unmatched junction bases numbered 6, after V lost 5 bases and J lost 3 bases. The CDR3 spans 14 residues. From germline, CDR1 is SGHRS and CDR2 YFSETQ. The variable domain in full, completed from reference TRBV5-1 and TRBJ2-5, reads KAGVTQTPRYLIKTRGQQVTLSCSPISGHRSVSWYQQTPGQGLQFLFEYFSETQRNKGNFPGRFSGRQFSNSRSEMNVSTLELGDSALYLCASSQTGEEETQYFGPGTRLLVL.

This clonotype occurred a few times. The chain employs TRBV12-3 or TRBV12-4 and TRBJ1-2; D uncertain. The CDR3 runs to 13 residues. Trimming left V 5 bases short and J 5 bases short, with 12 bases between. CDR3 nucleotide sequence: TGTGCCAGCAGTGGCTTACAGTCATATGGCTACACCTTC. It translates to CASSGLQSYGYTF.

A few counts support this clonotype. This CDR3 is CASSFGQLYEQYF. Here the CDR3 DNA reads TGTGCCAGCAGCTTTGGCCAGTTATACGAGCAGTACTTC. This sequence joins TRBV11-2 and TRBJ2-7, with unresolved D. Germline V gives CDR1 SGHAT, CDR2 FQNNGV. V shed 3 bases and J shed 4 bases, with 10 bases lying between them. CDR3 length equals 13 residues.

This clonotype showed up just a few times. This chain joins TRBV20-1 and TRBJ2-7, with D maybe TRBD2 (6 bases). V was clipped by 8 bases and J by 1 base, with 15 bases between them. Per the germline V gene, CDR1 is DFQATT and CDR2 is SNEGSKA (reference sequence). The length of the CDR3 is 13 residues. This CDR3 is CSTRDSNSYEQYF. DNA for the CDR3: TGCAGTACCCGGGACTCAAATTCCTACGAGCAGTACTTC.

The CDR3 region is CAWMGRAGTEAFF. The CDR3 DNA sequence: TGTGCCTGGATGGGAAGGGCGGGCACTGAAGCTTTCTTT. V gene TRBV30 combines with J gene TRBJ1-1; D unresolved. Deletions cut 4 bases from V and 4 bases from J, with 13 bases between. CDR1 is GTSNPN and CDR2 is SVGIG in the germline V gene (reference sequence). CDR3 size: 13 residues.

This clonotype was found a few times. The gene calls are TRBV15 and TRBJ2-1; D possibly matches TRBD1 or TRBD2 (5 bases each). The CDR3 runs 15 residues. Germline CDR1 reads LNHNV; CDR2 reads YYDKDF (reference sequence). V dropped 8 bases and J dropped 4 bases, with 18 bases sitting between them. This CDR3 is CATGSRGGYYNEQFF. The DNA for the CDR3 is TGTGCCACCGGATCACGGGGCGGGTATTACAATGAGCAGTTCTTC.

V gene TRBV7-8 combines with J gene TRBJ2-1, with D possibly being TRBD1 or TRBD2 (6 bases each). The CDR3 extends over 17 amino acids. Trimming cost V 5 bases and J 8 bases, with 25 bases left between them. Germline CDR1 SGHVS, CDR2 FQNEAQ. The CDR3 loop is CASSAGGGRASADEQFF. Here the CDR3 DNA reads TGTGCCAGCAGCGCCGGAGGGGGGCGGGCCTCGGCGGATGAGCAGTTCTTC. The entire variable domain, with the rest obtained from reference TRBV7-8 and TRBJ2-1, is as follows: GAGVSQSPRYKVAKRGQDVALRCDPISGHVSLFWYQQALGQGPEFLTYFQNEAQLDKSGLPSDRFFAERPEGSVSTLKIQRTQQEDSAVYLCASSAGGGRASADEQFFGPGTRLTVL.

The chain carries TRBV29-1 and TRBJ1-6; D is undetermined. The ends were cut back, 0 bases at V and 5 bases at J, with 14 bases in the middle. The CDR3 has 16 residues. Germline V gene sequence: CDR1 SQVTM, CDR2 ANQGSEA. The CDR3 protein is CSVEDLRVGDNSPLHF. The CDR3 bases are TGCAGCGTTGAAGATCTGCGGGTGGGAGATAATTCACCCCTCCACTTT.

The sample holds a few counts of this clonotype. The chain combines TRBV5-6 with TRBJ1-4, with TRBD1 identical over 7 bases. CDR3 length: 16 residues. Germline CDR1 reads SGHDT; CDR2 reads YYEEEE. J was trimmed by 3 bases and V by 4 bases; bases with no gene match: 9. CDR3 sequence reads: CASSLRTGAPNEKLFF. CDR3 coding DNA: TGTGCCAGCAGCCTCCGCACAGGGGCCCCTAATGAAAAACTGTTTTTT. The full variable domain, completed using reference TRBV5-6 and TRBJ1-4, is DAGVTQSPTHLIKTRGQQVTLRCSPKSGHDTVSWYQQALGQGPQFIFQYYEEEERQRGNFPDRFSGHQFPNYSSELNVNALLLGDSALYLCASSLRTGAPNEKLFFGSGTQLSVL.

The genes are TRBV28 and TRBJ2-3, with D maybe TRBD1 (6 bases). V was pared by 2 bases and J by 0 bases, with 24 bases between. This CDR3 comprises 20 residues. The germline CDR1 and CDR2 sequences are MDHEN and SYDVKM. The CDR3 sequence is CASSLKPEGVKWTSTDTQYF. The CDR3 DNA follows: TGTGCCAGCAGTTTAAAGCCCGAGGGGGTAAAGTGGACTAGCACAGATACGCAGTATTTT.

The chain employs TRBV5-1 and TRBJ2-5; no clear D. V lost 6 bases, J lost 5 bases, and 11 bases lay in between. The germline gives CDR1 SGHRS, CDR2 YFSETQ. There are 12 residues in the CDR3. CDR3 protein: CASTTDGETQYF. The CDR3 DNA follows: TGCGCCAGCACCACGGACGGGGAGACCCAGTACTTC. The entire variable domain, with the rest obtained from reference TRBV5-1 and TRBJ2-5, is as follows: KAGVTQTPRYLIKTRGQQVTLSCSPISGHRSVSWYQQTPGQGLQFLFEYFSETQRNKGNFPGRFSGRQFSNSRSEMNVSTLELGDSALYLCASTTDGETQYFGPGTRLLVL.

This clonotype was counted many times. DNA for the CDR3: TGTGCCAGCAGCTCGGACGGGAGGGGATCCAATGAGCAGTTCTTC. Protein product: CASSSDGRGSNEQFF. The genes are TRBV11-2 and TRBJ2-1; the match to TRBD2 covers 8 bases. The CDR3 length is 15 residues. CDR1 is SGHAT, CDR2 FQNNGV, per germline. J lost 6 bases, V lost 4 bases, and 8 bases had no gene match.

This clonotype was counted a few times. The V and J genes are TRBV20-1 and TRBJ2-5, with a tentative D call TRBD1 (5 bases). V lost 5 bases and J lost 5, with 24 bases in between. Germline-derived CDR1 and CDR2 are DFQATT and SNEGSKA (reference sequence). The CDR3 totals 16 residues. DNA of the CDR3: TGCAGTGCTCCCCGGGTAGCTGGGGCCTCCCGGGAGACCCAGTACTTC. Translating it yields CSAPRVAGASRETQYF.

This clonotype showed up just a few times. The CDR3 DNA sequence: TGTGCCAGCAGTTACGCCAAGGGGACTGAAGCTTTCTTT. Translating it yields CASSYAKGTEAFF. V usage is TRBV6-6 and J usage is TRBJ1-1, with a tentative D call TRBD1 (5 bases). The ends were cut back, 2 bases at V and 5 bases at J, with 9 bases in the middle. The CDR3 totals 13 residues. Germline assignment: CDR1 MNHNY and CDR2 SVGAGI (reference sequence).

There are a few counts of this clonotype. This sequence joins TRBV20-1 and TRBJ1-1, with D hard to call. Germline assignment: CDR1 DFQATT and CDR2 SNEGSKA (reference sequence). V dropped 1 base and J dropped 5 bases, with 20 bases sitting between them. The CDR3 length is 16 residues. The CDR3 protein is CSARAGAWLTGTEAFF. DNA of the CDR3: TGCAGTGCTAGAGCGGGAGCTTGGCTTACGGGGACTGAAGCTTTCTTT.

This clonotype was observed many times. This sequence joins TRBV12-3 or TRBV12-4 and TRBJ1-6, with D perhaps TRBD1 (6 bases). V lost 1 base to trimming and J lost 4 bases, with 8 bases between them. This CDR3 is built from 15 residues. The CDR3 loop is CASSLGTAYNSPLHF. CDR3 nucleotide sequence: TGTGCCAGCAGTTTAGGGACAGCTTATAATTCACCCCTCCACTTT.

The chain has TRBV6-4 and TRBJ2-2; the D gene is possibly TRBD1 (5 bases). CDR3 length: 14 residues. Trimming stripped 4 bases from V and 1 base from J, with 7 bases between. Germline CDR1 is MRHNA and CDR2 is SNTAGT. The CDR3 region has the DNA TGTGCCAGCAGTGCCCAGGGGAACACCGGGGAGCTGTTTTTT. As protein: CASSAQGNTGELFF.

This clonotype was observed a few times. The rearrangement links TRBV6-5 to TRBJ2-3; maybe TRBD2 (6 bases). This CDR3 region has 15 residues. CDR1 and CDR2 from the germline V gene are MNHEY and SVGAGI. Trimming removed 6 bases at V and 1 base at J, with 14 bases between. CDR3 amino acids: CASSFRPGGTDTQYF. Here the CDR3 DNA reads TGTGCCAGCAGCTTCCGACCGGGAGGCACAGATACGCAGTATTTT.

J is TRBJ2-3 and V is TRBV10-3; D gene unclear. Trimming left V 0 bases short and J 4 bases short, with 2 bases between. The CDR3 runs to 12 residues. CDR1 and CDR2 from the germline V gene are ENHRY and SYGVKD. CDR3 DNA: TGTGCCATCAGTGAGTCCGCAGATACGCAGTATTTT. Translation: CAISESADTQYF.

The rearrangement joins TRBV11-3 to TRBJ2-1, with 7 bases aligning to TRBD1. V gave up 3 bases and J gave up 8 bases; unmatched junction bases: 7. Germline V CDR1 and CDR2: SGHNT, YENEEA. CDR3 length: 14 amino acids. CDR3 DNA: TGTGCCAGCAGCTTTCAACGACAGGGCCATGAGCAGTTCTTC. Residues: CASSFQRQGHEQFF. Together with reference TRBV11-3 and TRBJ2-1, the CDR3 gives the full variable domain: EAGVVQSPRYKIIEKKQPVAFWCNPISGHNTLYWYLQNLGQGPELLIRYENEEAVDDSQLPKDRFSAERLKGVDSTLKIQPAELGDSAVYLCASSFQRQGHEQFFGPGTRLTVL.

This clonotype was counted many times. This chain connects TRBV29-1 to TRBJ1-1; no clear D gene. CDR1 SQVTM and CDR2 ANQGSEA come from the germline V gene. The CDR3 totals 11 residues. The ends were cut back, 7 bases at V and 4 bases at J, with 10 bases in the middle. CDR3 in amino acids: CSGGSGTEAFF. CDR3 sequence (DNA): TGCAGCGGAGGTTCGGGCACTGAAGCTTTCTTT.

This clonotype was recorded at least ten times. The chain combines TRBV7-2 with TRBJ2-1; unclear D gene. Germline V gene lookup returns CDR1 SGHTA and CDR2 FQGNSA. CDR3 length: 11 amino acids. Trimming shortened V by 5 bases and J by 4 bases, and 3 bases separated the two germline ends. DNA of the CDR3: TGTGCCAGCAGCCCATACAATGAGCAGTTCTTC. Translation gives CASSPYNEQFF.

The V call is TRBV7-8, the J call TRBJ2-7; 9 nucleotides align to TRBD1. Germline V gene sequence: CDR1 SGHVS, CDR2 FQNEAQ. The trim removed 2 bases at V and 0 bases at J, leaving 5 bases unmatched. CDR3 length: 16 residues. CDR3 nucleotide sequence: TGTGCCAGCAGCTTATCTGGGACAGGGAGCTCCTACGAGCAGTACTTC. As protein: CASSLSGTGSSYEQYF.

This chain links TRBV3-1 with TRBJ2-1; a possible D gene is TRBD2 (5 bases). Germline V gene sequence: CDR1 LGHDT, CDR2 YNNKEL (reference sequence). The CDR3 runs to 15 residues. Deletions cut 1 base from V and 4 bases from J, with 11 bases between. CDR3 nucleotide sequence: TGTGCCAGCAGCCAAGTAACCGAGGGTTACAATGAGCAGTTCTTC. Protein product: CASSQVTEGYNEQFF.

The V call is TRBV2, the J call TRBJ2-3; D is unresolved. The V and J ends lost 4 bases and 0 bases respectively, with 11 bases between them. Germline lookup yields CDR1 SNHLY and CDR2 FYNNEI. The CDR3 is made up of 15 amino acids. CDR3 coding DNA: TGTGCCAGCAGTGGCTACCACCTTAGCACAGATACGCAGTATTTT. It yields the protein CASSGYHLSTDTQYF.

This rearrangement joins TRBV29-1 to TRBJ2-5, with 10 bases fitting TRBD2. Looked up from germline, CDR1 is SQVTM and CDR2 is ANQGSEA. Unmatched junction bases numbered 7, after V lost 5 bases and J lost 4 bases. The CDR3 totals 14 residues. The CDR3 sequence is CSVKVAGGGETQYF. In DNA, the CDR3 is TGCAGCGTTAAGGTAGCGGGAGGAGGAGAGACCCAGTACTTC.

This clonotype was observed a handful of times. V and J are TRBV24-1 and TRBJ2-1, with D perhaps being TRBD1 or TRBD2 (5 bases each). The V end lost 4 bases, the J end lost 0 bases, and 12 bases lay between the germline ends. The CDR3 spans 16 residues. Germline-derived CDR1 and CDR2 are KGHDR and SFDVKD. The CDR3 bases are TGTGCCACCAGTGACCTGGGACCGAGCTCCTACAATGAGCAGTTCTTC. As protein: CATSDLGPSSYNEQFF.

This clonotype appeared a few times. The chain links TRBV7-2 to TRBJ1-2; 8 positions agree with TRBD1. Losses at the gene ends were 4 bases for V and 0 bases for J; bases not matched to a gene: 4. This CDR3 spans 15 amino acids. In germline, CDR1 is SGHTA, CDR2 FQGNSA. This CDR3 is CASSSGQAPNYGYTF. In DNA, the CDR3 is TGTGCCAGCAGCTCGGGACAGGCGCCTAACTATGGCTACACCTTC.

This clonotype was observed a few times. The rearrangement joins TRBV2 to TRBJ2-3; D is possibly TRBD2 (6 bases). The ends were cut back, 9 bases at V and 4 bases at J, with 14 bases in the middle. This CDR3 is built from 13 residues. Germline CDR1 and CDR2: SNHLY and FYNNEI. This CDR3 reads CAREGGSADTQYF. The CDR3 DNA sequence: TGTGCCAGGGAGGGTGGAAGCGCAGATACGCAGTATTTT.